These 13 T cell receptor beta chains were sequenced from one sample in a study of T cells in localized non-small cell lung cancer. Sequenced by immunoSEQ multiplex PCR; TCRdb stores in-frame clones only, minus some. Found here are about 11,000 clones, 90% of them singletons; the top ten hold approximately 14%. The sequences come from peripheral blood, collected before any cancer treatment. Every receptor here comes from a male donor aged 60 or over with stage III lung adenocarcinoma.

The chain is built from TRBV27 and TRBJ2-7; 9 positions match TRBD1. There are 15 residues in the CDR3. After removal of 6 bases from V and 3 bases from J, the junction contained 9 bases not matched to a gene. Germline CDR1 and CDR2: MNHEY and SMNVEV (reference sequence). CDR3 sequence: CASRRPGQGNYEQYF. CDR3 nucleotides: TGTGCCAGCAGGCGCCCGGGACAGGGAAACTACGAGCAGTACTTC.

The chain has TRBV5-5 and TRBJ2-3, with 8 bases aligning to TRBD2. With 2 bases clipped from V and 3 bases from J, the junction kept 5 bases outside the gene matches. Per germline, CDR1 SGHKS and CDR2 YYEKEE (reference sequence). The CDR3 length is 15 residues. Here the CDR3 DNA reads TGTGCCAGCAGCTTTTCCGGGACTAGAACAGATACGCAGTATTTT. Its translation: CASSFSGTRTDTQYF.

The chain uses TRBV10-3 and TRBJ2-5, with D tentatively TRBD1 (6 bases). Trimming pared 6 bases from V and 3 bases from J, leaving 11 bases between. The germline CDR1 and CDR2 sequences are ENHRY and SYGVKD. The CDR3 is 13 amino acids. CDR3 sequence reads: CAIRPGTKETQYF. In DNA, the CDR3 is TGTGCCATCAGGCCCGGGACAAAAGAGACCCAGTACTTC.

J is TRBJ1-1 and V is TRBV9, with a possible D match to TRBD1 (6 bases). Germline CDR1 SGDLS, CDR2 YYNGEE. The CDR3 sequence is 14 residues long. V was cut by 0 bases and J by 3 bases, with 9 bases left in between. The chain's CDR3 is CASSVGPGDTEAFF. CDR3 sequence (DNA): TGTGCCAGCAGCGTAGGTCCAGGGGACACTGAAGCTTTCTTT.

This clone occurred once. The chain uses TRBV15 and TRBJ1-4; D is ambiguous. The CDR3 has 15 amino acids. Per germline, CDR1 LNHNV and CDR2 YYDKDF (reference sequence). V was cut by 1 base and J by 0 bases, with 6 bases left in between. The DNA for the CDR3 is TGTGCCACCAGCAGAGTGGGGTCAACTAATGAAAAACTGTTTTTT. This codes for CATSRVGSTNEKLFF.

This clone occurred once. This chain joins TRBV4-1 and TRBJ2-1; TRBD2 aligns across 7 bases. The CDR3 runs to 17 residues. Germline CDR1 and CDR2: MGHRA and YSYEKL. V shed 4 bases and J 0 bases; nucleotides not matched to a gene: 9. The CDR3 is CASSRRLADSSYNEQFF. For the CDR3, the DNA is TGCGCCAGCAGCCGCAGACTAGCCGATAGCTCCTACAATGAGCAGTTCTTC.

The chain has TRBV4-1 and TRBJ2-1; D unclear. Germline V gene data show CDR1 as MGHRA and CDR2 as YSYEKL. Trimming left V 5 bases short and J 5 bases short, with 16 bases between. This CDR3 contains 15 residues. This chain's CDR3 is CASSFHVSRNNEQFF. CDR3 in DNA: TGCGCCAGCAGCTTTCATGTGAGTCGGAACAATGAGCAGTTCTTC.

The CDR3 spells CASSLGQNTEAFF. The CDR3 coding sequence is TGTGCCAGCAGCCTTGGACAGAACACTGAAGCTTTCTTT. The chain couples TRBV6-1 to TRBJ1-1, with a possible D match to TRBD1 (5 bases). Trimming stripped 6 bases from V and 1 base from J, with 9 bases between. The CDR3 is 13 amino acids. Germline assignment: CDR1 MNHNS and CDR2 SASEGT.

The chain employs TRBV2 and TRBJ1-4; D gene uncertain. Between the trimmed V and J ends, which lost 5 bases and 3 bases, there was a span of 16 bases. CDR1 is SNHLY, CDR2 FYNNEI, per germline. The CDR3 sequence is 16 residues long. CDR3 in DNA: TGTGCCAGCAGTTGGGCGGGAGGGCGGTCTAATGAAAAACTGTTTTTT. The encoded protein is CASSWAGGRSNEKLFF. Full variable domain (outside the CDR3, taken from reference TRBV2 and TRBJ1-4): EPEVTQTPSHQVTQMGQEVILRCVPISNHLYFYWYRQILGQKVEFLVSFYNNEISEKSEIFDDQFSVERPDGSNFTLKIRSTKLEDSAMYFCASSWAGGRSNEKLFFGSGTQLSVL.

The rearrangement uses TRBV21-1 and TRBJ1-1; the listed D gene, TRBD1, was not tested against the DNA. TRBV21-1 is a known pseudogene. The CDR3 is 13 residues long. CDR3 in DNA: TGTGCCAGCAGTCAGGGGGAGGACACTGAAGCTTTCTTT. It specifies CASSQGEDTEAFF.

The chain uses TRBV4-3 and TRBJ2-1; 9 nucleotides match TRBD2. Germline lookup yields CDR1 LGHNA and CDR2 YSLEER. V was pared by 1 base and J by 8 bases, with 6 bases of the junction left unmatched. This CDR3 region has 15 residues. The CDR3 nucleotides read TGCGCCAGCAGCCAAGTATTAGCGGGAGCGTATGAGCAGTTCTTC. Protein product: CASSQVLAGAYEQFF.

This rearrangement joins TRBV6-5 to TRBJ2-1; 7 positions match TRBD2. Germline values: CDR1 MNHEY, CDR2 SVGAGI. After removal of 5 bases from V and 3 bases from J, the junction contained 4 bases not matched to a gene. The CDR3 has 14 residues. For the CDR3, the DNA is TGTGCCAGCAGTCAAGGACTAGTCTACAATGAGCAGTTCTTC. It specifies CASSQGLVYNEQFF.

The chain joins TRBV6-1 to TRBJ2-1; D is possibly TRBD2 (5 bases). In germline, CDR1 is MNHNS, CDR2 SASEGT. The CDR3 is made up of 15 amino acids. Deletions cut 1 base from V and 10 bases from J, with 17 bases between. CDR3 DNA: TGTGCCAGCAGTGAAGGAACTAGGTGGAGCATCGAGCAGTTCTTC. Its translation: CASSEGTRWSIEQFF.